This T cell receptor beta chain was recorded in a study of OX40 agonist ivuxolimab in advanced cancers. About the research overall: Having had anti-PD-1, anti-PD-L1 or anti-CTLA-4 therapy before was allowed, and roughly 40% had some.

There are 17 residues in the CDR3. Using immunoSEQ multiplex PCR, the repertoire was profiled, and TCRdb retains in-frame clones only, with some absent. This table holds fewer than 13,000 clones, 75% to 80% found once. Baseline, cycle 4 day 1, and cycle 7 day 1 were the blood sampling points. This clone was detected only once. The sample was CD4+ or CD8+ T cells sorted from blood, taken in a trial of the OX40 agonist ivuxolimab. V and J are TRBV21-1 and TRBJ2-7; the tabulated D call, TRBD2, remains unverified against the DNA. TRBV21-1 is assigned pseudogene status. The receptor was isolated from an adult with an advanced solid tumor such as melanoma, head and neck, liver or kidney cancer. The chain's CDR3 is CASSKEGLAGIVYEQYF. CDR3 bases: TGTGCCAGCAGCAAAGAAGGCCTAGCGGGAATTGTCTACGAGCAGTACTTC.